This T cell receptor (beta chain) was sequenced for a study of cytotoxic CD8 clonotypes in ibrutinib-treated CLL. This table comes from immunoSEQ multiplex PCR, and its TCRdb copy is limited to in-frame clones, with some not included. The data contain some 80,000 clones, about 76% of them seen just once; the ten biggest clones take up roughly 4.8%. For this clone: At one boundary the junction diverges from the germline segment, which might be a read error.

Germline V gene lookup returns CDR1 SSHAT and CDR2 FNYEAQ (reference sequence). The CDR3 extends over 15 amino acids. The sample was PBMCs, taken after 12 months of ibrutinib treatment. The chain links TRBV7-7 to TRBJ2-5, with D perhaps given as TRBD1 or TRBD2 (5 bases each). The sequence was obtained from a human donor with chronic lymphocytic leukemia. CDR3 sequence reads: CASSLDVGVGETQYF. The DNA of the CDR3 is TGTGCTAGCAGCTTAGATGTGGGGGTTGGAGAGACCCAGTACTTC.